The 25 T cell receptor beta chains in this list originate from one sample, sequenced in a study of CD8 T cells in Susac syndrome (dated by TCRdb to 2018 to 2020). The library was built by means of the immunoSEQ multiplex PCR assay. RNA was extracted with the RNeasy kit and about 0.5 to 1 ug was reverse transcribed using random hexamers. The raw public data were reprocessed by TCRdb itself: fastp quality trimming at Q25, MiXCR clonotype calling, in-frame beta chains only. All rows with the same CDR3 protein become a single entry with the most common DNA and genes. The sample table records about 140,000 distinct CDR3 sequences; approximately 95% of these occur just once. In total, the top ten clones hold about 0.11% of the sample. The sample comprised CD4+ T cells from PBMCs. The origin of the receptors is a human donor with multiple sclerosis.

CDR3 residues: CATRDVYNEQYF. The CDR3 DNA sequence: TGTGCCACCCGGGACGTCTACAACGAGCAGTACTTC. The genes are TRBV27 and TRBJ2-7, with D perhaps being TRBD1 or TRBD2 (5 bases each). The CDR3 length is 12 residues. Per the germline V gene, CDR1 is MNHEY and CDR2 is SMNVEV (reference sequence). The V gene lost 10 bases and the J gene lost 5 bases, with 15 bases spanning the gap.

The chain couples TRBV28 to TRBJ1-2, with D unresolved. This CDR3 region has 12 residues. V was pared by 10 bases and J by 6 bases, with 15 bases between. From germline, CDR1 is MDHEN and CDR2 SYDVKM. The CDR3 bases are TGTGCCACCGGGAGGGCCTCGAATGGCTACACCTTC. It codes for CATGRASNGYTF.

The chain uses TRBV9 and TRBJ2-2; no clear D. The germline V and J ends were trimmed by 0 bases and 4 bases, with 10 bases remaining between them. The CDR3 extends over 15 amino acids. CDR1 is SGDLS, CDR2 YYNGEE, per germline. The CDR3 DNA follows: TGTGCCAGCAGCGTAGCTACGGATTTCACCGGGGAGCTGTTTTTT. Encoded protein: CASSVATDFTGELFF.

V usage is TRBV5-6 and J usage is TRBJ2-4; D is possibly TRBD1 (6 bases). CDR1 and CDR2 (germline): SGHDT, YYEEEE. The V end lost 1 base, the J end lost 9 bases, and 11 bases lay between the germline ends. The CDR3 has 13 amino acids. The CDR3 reads CASSLPQGTIQYF. CDR3 sequence (DNA): TGTGCCAGCAGCTTGCCACAGGGAACCATTCAGTACTTC.

The chain links TRBV5-1 to TRBJ2-5; D gene unclear. V lost 4 bases to trimming and J lost 1 base, with 5 bases between them. Per the germline V gene, CDR1 is SGHRS and CDR2 is YFSETQ. This CDR3 is built from 12 residues. CDR3 sequence reads: CASSPTQETQYF. CDR3 in DNA: TGCGCCAGCAGCCCCACCCAAGAGACCCAGTACTTC.

The rearrangement links TRBV27 to TRBJ1-2; the match to TRBD1 covers 8 bases. The germline CDR1 and CDR2 sequences are MNHEY and SMNVEV (reference sequence). The CDR3 is 14 residues long. The J segment lost 10 bases and the V segment lost 2 bases, leaving 9 bases of the junction unmatched. CDR3 nucleotides: TGTGCCAGCAGTTTAGACAGGGGAAGAAAGGCCTACACCTTC. As protein: CASSLDRGRKAYTF.

CDR3 amino acids: CASSQAAGVREQFF. As DNA, the CDR3 is TGTGCCAGCAGCCAGGCAGCGGGAGTGCGGGAGCAGTTCTTC. The rearrangement uses TRBV3-1 and TRBJ2-1, with TRBD2 matching over 8 bases. CDR3 length: 14 amino acids. Trimming removed 3 bases from V and 10 bases from J; junction bases left unmatched: 8. The V gene's germline CDR1 is LGHDT and CDR2 YNNKEL (reference sequence).

The chain couples TRBV20-1 to TRBJ2-7, with D tentatively TRBD2 (6 bases). The germline CDR1 and CDR2 sequences are DFQATT and SNEGSKA (reference sequence). V lost 3 bases to trimming and J lost 2 bases, with 8 bases between them. The CDR3 contains 12 residues. CDR3 region: CSASSGTYEQYF. CDR3 coding DNA: TGCAGTGCTAGTAGCGGTACCTACGAGCAGTACTTC.

The rearrangement joins TRBV27 to TRBJ2-7; D not certain. The germline V and J ends were trimmed by 8 bases and 4 bases, with 6 bases remaining between them. There are 10 residues in the CDR3. Germline V gene lookup returns CDR1 MNHEY and CDR2 SMNVEV (reference sequence). CDR3 region: CASGRYEQYF. Here the CDR3 DNA reads TGTGCCAGCGGTAGGTACGAGCAGTACTTC.

The CDR3 nucleotides read TGTGCCAGCAGCTGGTCCCCACAGGATACGCAGTATTTT. Translated, it gives CASSWSPQDTQYF. The genes are TRBV5-4 and TRBJ2-3; D gene ambiguous. Trimming took 3 bases from V and 6 from J, leaving 11 bases between them. CDR1 and CDR2 from the germline V gene are SGHNT and YYREEE (reference sequence). The CDR3 is 13 residues long. The full variable domain, its missing parts supplied by reference TRBV5-4 and TRBJ2-3, is ETGVTQSPTHLIKTRGQQVTLRCSSQSGHNTVSWYQQALGQGPQFIFQYYREEENGRGNFPPRFSGLQFPNYSSELNVNALELDDSALYLCASSWSPQDTQYFGPGTRLTVL.

This clonotype was picked up one time. The rearrangement uses TRBV27 and TRBJ1-6; 9 bases agree with TRBD1. This CDR3 contains 16 residues. The germline CDR1 and CDR2 sequences are MNHEY and SMNVEV (reference sequence). The V and J ends lost 2 bases and 8 bases, in that order; junction bases with no gene match: 7. Here the CDR3 reads CASSLGGQGGYSPLHF. CDR3 coding DNA: TGTGCCAGCAGTTTAGGGGGACAGGGCGGGTATTCACCCCTCCACTTT.

The V gene is TRBV5-1, the J gene TRBJ2-5; D remains ambiguous. CDR3 size: 13 residues. CDR1 is SGHRS and CDR2 is YFSETQ in the germline V gene. V dropped 2 bases and J dropped 3 bases, with 8 bases sitting between them. CDR3 coding DNA: TGCGCCAGCAGCTTTTCTGGCAAAGAGACCCAGTACTTC. It translates to CASSFSGKETQYF. Full variable domain (remainder filled in from reference TRBV5-1 and TRBJ2-5): KAGVTQTPRYLIKTRGQQVTLSCSPISGHRSVSWYQQTPGQGLQFLFEYFSETQRNKGNFPGRFSGRQFSNSRSEMNVSTLELGDSALYLCASSFSGKETQYFGPGTRLLVL.

The chain employs TRBV28 and TRBJ2-5, with a tentative D call TRBD2 (7 bases). This CDR3 region has 15 residues. Per germline, CDR1 MDHEN and CDR2 SYDVKM. V lost 6 bases to trimming and J lost 5 bases, with 19 bases between them. The CDR3 here is CASSQGGGATETQYF. The CDR3 nucleotides read TGTGCCAGCAGCCAAGGTGGGGGGGCGACGGAGACCCAGTACTTC.

CDR3 sequence (DNA): TGCAGTGCCCCCGGAGGGGGCTCCCGCTACGAGCAGTACTTC. Translation gives CSAPGGGSRYEQYF. The chain combines TRBV20-1 with TRBJ2-7, with D possibly matching TRBD1 (7 bases). The germline V and J ends were trimmed by 6 bases and 3 bases, with 18 bases remaining between them. The CDR3 totals 14 residues. Germline assignment: CDR1 DFQATT and CDR2 SNEGSKA (reference sequence).

The rearrangement uses TRBV28 and TRBJ1-1; no firm D call. The germline gives CDR1 MDHEN, CDR2 SYDVKM. Trimming shortened V by 4 bases and J by 0 bases, and 6 bases separated the two germline ends. The CDR3 spans 13 residues. CDR3 in DNA: TGTGCCAGCAGTTCCTCCTTGAACACTGAAGCTTTCTTT. It specifies CASSSSLNTEAFF.

V and J are TRBV7-2 and TRBJ1-6, with 11 bases aligning to TRBD1. Germline V lookup: CDR1 SGHTA, CDR2 FQGNSA. After removal of 0 bases from V and 8 bases from J, the junction contained 3 bases not matched to a gene. This CDR3 comprises 16 residues. The CDR3 is CASSLARTGGDSPLHF. The CDR3 nucleotides read TGTGCCAGCAGCTTAGCCAGGACAGGGGGCGATTCACCCCTCCACTTT.

The V gene is TRBV30, the J gene TRBJ2-2; D unresolved. V was cut by 2 bases and J by 3 bases, with 4 bases left in between. CDR3 length: 12 residues. Germline V gene data show CDR1 as GTSNPN and CDR2 as SVGIG (reference sequence). The CDR3 reads CAWSSHTGELFF. The CDR3, as DNA: TGTGCCTGGAGTAGTCACACCGGGGAGCTGTTTTTT.

The chain combines TRBV6-5 with TRBJ2-1; no firm D call. CDR1 MNHEY and CDR2 SVGAGI come from the germline V gene. The CDR3 sequence is 15 residues long. The ends were cut back, 6 bases at V and 7 bases at J, with 19 bases in the middle. CDR3: CASRPASRTANEQFF. The DNA for the CDR3 is TGTGCCAGCAGGCCCGCGAGCCGGACCGCGAATGAGCAGTTCTTC.

This clonotype was seen a single time. The chain combines TRBV28 with TRBJ1-1; 7 positions match TRBD1. This CDR3 contains 14 residues. The germline V gene has CDR1 MDHEN and CDR2 SYDVKM. V lost 4 bases to trimming and J lost 1 base; unmatched junction nucleotides: 3. The CDR3 reads CASSSGGTNTEAFF. In nucleotides, the CDR3 is TGTGCCAGCAGTTCAGGGGGGACGAACACTGAAGCTTTCTTT.

The rearrangement links TRBV18 to TRBJ2-2; 7 positions match TRBD2. This CDR3 has 15 residues. Germline values: CDR1 KGHSH, CDR2 LQKENI. The V and J ends lost 2 bases and 5 bases, in that order; junction bases with no gene match: 5. The CDR3 nucleotides read TGTGCCAGCTCACCAATAACTAGCGAGACCGGGGAGCTGTTTTTT. Encoded protein: CASSPITSETGELFF.

The chain links TRBV28 to TRBJ2-7; TRBD2 matches at 13 bases. CDR3 size: 16 residues. The junction had 10 bases not matched to a gene; V was cut back by 5 bases and J by 6 bases. Germline V gives CDR1 MDHEN, CDR2 SYDVKM. As DNA, the CDR3 is TGTGCCAGCAGTACCTTGACTAGCGGGGGGTCGGGCGAGCAGTACTTC. Encoded protein: CASSTLTSGGSGEQYF.

In its sample, this clonotype was seen once. The chain carries TRBV28 and TRBJ2-5; D ambiguous. Trimming cost V 5 bases and J 2 bases, with 15 bases left between them. Germline V gene data show CDR1 as MDHEN and CDR2 as SYDVKM. The CDR3 has 15 amino acids. The CDR3: CASSTRRVPQETQYF. The CDR3 nucleotides read TGTGCCAGCAGTACCCGACGGGTCCCTCAAGAGACCCAGTACTTC. Full variable domain (missing parts from reference TRBV28 and TRBJ2-5): DVKVTQSSRYLVKRTGEKVFLECVQDMDHENMFWYRQDPGLGLRLIYFSYDVKMKEKGDIPEGYSVSREKKERFSLILESASTNQTSMYLCASSTRRVPQETQYFGPGTRLLVL.

The chain uses TRBV4-3 and TRBJ1-2; D gene ambiguous. V lost 1 base, J lost 4 bases, and 13 bases lay in between. The V gene's germline CDR1 is LGHNA and CDR2 YSLEER. The CDR3 is made up of 15 amino acids. The CDR3 loop reads CASSQVPLEAYGYTF. The CDR3 coding sequence is TGCGCCAGCAGCCAAGTTCCATTGGAGGCCTATGGCTACACCTTC.

The chain couples TRBV3-1 to TRBJ1-5; the D is unclear. From germline, CDR1 is LGHDT and CDR2 YNNKEL (reference sequence). V lost 1 base to trimming and J lost 3 bases, with 10 bases between them. The length of the CDR3 is 15 residues. The CDR3 coding sequence is TGTGCCAGCAGCCAAGGAAATGGGATCAATCAGCCCCAGCATTTT. Residues: CASSQGNGINQPQHF.

This clonotype has just a few counts. V is TRBV6-1 and J is TRBJ1-6; 8 bases match TRBD1. The V segment lost 3 bases and the J segment 9 bases; nucleotides outside the gene matches: 1. This CDR3 comprises 13 residues. Germline loops: CDR1 MNHNS, CDR2 SASEGT. The CDR3 is CASSDGQGSPLHF. As DNA, the CDR3 is TGTGCCAGCAGTGACGGACAGGGTTCACCCCTCCACTTT.